This T cell receptor (beta chain) emerged from a study of blood T cells in healthy people across ages. Study conclusions and caveats: Observed TCR beta diversity showed a strong correlation with the percentage of naive T cells as measured by flow cytometry.

Germline V gives CDR1 MDHEN, CDR2 SYDVKM. The CDR3 runs 14 residues. Sample donors were healthy Caucasian individuals that came from Russia, aged roughly 6 to 90. Researchers collected about 9.6 milliliters of peripheral blood from every single donor. A word on this clonotype: Its antigen remains unknown.

Combining a sample-barcoded 5' primer with a J-beta primer mix, a second PCR ran for roughly 7 to 11 cycles. A single record per CDR3 protein comes from TCRdb applying MiXCR to the 5' RACE reads. The sample contains fewer than 800,000 distinct CDR3 sequences, around half of which appear only once. The rearrangement links TRBV28 to TRBJ2-5; 7 bases are a match to TRBD2. The J call may be wrong; the DNA end is better matched by TRBJ2-7. Sequencing was done on a sample of blood. The sequence was obtained from a woman aged 60-70 years in good health. The CDR3 protein is CASSPRDYLREQYF. The CDR3 nucleotides are TGTGCCAGCAGTCCCCGGGACTATTTACGCGAGCAGTACTTC.